The clone carrying this TCR beta chain was detected only a few times. Its antigen remains unidentified. The data stem from a study of beta chain features in type 1 diabetes. Study-wide points: The study found moderately but significantly shorter TCRB CDR3s in all four CD4+ subsets of Type 1 diabetes patients. cDNA sequencing could over-represent cells with high TCR expression.

V was trimmed by 0 bases and J by 2 bases, leaving 10 bases between them. This CDR3 comprises 16 residues. Germline lookup yields CDR1 LNHDA and CDR2 SQIVND (reference sequence). Reverse transcribing all isolated RNA meant expressed TCRB transcripts were sequenced. Sequencing used immunoSEQ multiplex PCR; TCRdb keeps in-frame clones, though not all of them. The table lists around 400,000 clones, over 10% of them singletons. The chain is built from TRBV19 and TRBJ2-2, with D possibly TRBD1 on 5 matching bases. The origin of this receptor is a young man in good health. The sequenced material came from naive CD4+ T cells from blood. The CDR3 DNA sequence: TGTGCCAGTAGTATAGATGAAGGGGCCAACACCGGGGAGCTGTTTTTT. Its protein product is CASSIDEGANTGELFF.